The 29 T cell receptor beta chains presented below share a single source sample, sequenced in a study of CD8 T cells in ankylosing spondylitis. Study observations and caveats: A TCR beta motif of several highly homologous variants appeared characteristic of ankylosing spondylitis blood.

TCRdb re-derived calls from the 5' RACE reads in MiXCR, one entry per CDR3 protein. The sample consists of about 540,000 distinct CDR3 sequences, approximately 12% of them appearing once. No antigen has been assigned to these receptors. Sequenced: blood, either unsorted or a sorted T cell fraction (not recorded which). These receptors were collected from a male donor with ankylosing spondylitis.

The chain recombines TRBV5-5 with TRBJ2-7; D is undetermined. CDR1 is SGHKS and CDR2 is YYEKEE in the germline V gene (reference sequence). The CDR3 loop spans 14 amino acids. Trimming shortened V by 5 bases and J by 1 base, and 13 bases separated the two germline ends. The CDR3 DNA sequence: TGTGCCAGCAGGTTAGGGCTACTTTCCTACGAGCAGTACTTC. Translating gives CASRLGLLSYEQYF.

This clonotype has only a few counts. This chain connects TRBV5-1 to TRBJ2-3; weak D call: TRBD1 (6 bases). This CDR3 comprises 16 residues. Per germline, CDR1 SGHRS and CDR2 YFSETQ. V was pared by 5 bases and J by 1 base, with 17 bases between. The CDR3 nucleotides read TGCGCCAGCAGGAGATTGGGGGCATCGGGCACAGATACGCAGTATTTT. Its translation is CASRRLGASGTDTQYF.

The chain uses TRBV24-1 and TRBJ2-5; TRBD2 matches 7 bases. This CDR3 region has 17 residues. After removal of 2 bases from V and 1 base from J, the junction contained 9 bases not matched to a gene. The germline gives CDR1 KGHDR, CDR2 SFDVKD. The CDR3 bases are TGTGCCACCAGTGATTCGCGACGATGGACTAGCCAAGAGACCCAGTACTTC. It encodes CATSDSRRWTSQETQYF.

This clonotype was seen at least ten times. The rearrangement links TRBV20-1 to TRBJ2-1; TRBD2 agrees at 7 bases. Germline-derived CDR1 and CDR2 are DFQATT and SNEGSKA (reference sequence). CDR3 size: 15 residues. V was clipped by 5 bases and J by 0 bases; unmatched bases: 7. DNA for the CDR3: TGCAGTGCTCTCCCACTAGCGTACTCCTACAATGAGCAGTTCTTC. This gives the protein CSALPLAYSYNEQFF.

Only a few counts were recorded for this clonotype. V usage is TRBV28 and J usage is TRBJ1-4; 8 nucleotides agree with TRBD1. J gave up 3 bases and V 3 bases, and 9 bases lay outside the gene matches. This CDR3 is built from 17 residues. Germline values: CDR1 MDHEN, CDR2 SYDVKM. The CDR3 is CASSFLPRTGSNEKLFF. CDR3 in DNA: TGTGCCAGCAGTTTTCTGCCTCGGACAGGGTCTAATGAAAAACTGTTTTTT.

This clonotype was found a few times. In nucleotides, the CDR3 is TGTGCCAGTAGTGCAATACAGGGGAGTCCAGATACGCAGTATTTT. Encoded protein: CASSAIQGSPDTQYF. V gene TRBV19 combines with J gene TRBJ2-3; 7 bases line up with TRBD1. CDR1 is LNHDA, CDR2 SQIVND, per germline (reference sequence). The CDR3 consists of 15 residues. V was pared by 5 bases and J by 4 bases, with 9 bases of the junction left unmatched.

CDR3 amino acids: CASSPIGTGGSPLHF. CDR3 bases: TGTGCCAGCAGTCCGATCGGGACAGGGGGTTCACCCCTCCACTTT. The J gene is TRBJ1-6, the V gene TRBV12-3 or TRBV12-4; the match to TRBD1 covers 11 bases. This CDR3 is 15 amino acids long. The J segment lost 9 bases and the V segment lost 5 bases, leaving 6 bases of the junction unmatched.

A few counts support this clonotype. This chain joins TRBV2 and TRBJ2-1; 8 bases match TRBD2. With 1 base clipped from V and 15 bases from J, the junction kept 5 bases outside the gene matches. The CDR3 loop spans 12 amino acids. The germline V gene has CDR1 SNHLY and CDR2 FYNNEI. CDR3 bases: TGTGCCAGCAGTGAAGTCGGCGGGAGGAGGTTCTTC. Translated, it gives CASSEVGGRRFF.

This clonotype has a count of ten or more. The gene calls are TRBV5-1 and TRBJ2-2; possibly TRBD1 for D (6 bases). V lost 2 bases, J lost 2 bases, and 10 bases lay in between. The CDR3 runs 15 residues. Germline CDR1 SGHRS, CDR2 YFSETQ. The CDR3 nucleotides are TGCGCCAGCAGCTTTATGGGGGCTAACACCGGGGAGCTGTTTTTT. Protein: CASSFMGANTGELFF.

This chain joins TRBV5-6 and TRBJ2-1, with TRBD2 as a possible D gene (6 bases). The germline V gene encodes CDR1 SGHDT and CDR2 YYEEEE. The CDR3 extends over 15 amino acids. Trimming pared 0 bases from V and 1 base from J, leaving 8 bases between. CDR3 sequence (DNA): TGTGCCAGCAGCTTGGGGGAGGTATCCTACAATGAGCAGTTCTTC. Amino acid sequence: CASSLGEVSYNEQFF.

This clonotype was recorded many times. CDR3 in amino acids: CASSVGQAATNEKLFF. In nucleotides, the CDR3 is TGTGCCAGCAGCGTAGGGCAGGCCGCAACTAATGAAAAACTGTTTTTT. The chain is built from TRBV9 and TRBJ1-4; no reliable D call. The germline V gene has CDR1 SGDLS and CDR2 YYNGEE. The CDR3 loop spans 16 amino acids. V was shortened by 0 bases and J by 0 bases, with 9 bases between the two germline ends.

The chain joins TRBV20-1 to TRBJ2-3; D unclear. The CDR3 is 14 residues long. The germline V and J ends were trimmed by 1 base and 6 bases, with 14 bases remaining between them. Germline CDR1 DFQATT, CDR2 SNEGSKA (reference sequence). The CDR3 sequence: CSARASRSLDTQYF. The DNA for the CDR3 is TGCAGTGCTAGAGCCTCTAGGTCGCTCGATACGCAGTATTTT.

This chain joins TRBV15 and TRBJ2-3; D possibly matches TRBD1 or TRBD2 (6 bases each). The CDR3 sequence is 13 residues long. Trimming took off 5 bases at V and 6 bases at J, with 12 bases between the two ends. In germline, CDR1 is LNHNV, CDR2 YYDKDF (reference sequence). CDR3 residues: CATSPPGGDTQYF. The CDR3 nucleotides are TGTGCCACCAGCCCCCCCGGGGGCGATACGCAGTATTTT. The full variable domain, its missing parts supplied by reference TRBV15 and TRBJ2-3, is DAMVIQNPRYQVTQFGKPVTLSCSQTLNHNVMYWYQQKSSQAPKLLFHYYDKDFNNEADTPDNFQSRRPNTSFCFLDIRSPGLGDTAMYLCATSPPGGDTQYFGPGTRLTVL.

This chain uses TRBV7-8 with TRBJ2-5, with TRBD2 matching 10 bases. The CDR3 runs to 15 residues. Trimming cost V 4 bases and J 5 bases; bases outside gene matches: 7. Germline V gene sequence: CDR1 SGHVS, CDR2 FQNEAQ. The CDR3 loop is CASSSLAGVRETQYF. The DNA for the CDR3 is TGTGCCAGCAGCTCTCTAGCGGGAGTAAGGGAGACCCAGTACTTC.

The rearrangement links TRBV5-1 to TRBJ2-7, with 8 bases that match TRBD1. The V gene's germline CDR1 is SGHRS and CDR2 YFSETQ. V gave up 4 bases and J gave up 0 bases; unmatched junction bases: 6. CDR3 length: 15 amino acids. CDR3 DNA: TGCGCCAGCAGCGACCAGGGGGCCCCCTCCTACGAGCAGTACTTC. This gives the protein CASSDQGAPSYEQYF.

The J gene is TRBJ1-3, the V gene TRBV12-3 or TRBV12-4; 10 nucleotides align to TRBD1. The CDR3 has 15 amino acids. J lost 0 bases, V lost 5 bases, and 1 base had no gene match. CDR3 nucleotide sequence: TGTGCCAGCAGTCGGGACAGGGGCTCTGGAAACACCATATATTTT. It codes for CASSRDRGSGNTIYF.

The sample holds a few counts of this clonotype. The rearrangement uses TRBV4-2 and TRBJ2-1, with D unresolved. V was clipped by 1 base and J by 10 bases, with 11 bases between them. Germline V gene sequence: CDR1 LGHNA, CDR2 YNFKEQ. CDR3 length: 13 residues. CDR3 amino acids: CASSQVPWAEQFF. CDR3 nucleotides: TGTGCCAGCAGCCAAGTCCCTTGGGCGGAGCAGTTCTTC.

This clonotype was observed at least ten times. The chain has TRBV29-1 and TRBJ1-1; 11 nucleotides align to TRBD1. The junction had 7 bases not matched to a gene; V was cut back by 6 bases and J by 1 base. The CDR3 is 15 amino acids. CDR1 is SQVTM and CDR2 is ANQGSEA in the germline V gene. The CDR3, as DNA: TGCAGCGTGCCCGGGACAGGGGGGTGGAACACTGAAGCTTTCTTT. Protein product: CSVPGTGGWNTEAFF. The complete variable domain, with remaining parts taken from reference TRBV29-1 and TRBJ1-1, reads SAVISQKPSRDICQRGTSLTIQCQVDSQVTMMFWYRQQPGQSLTLIATANQGSEATYESGFVIDKFPISRPNLTFSTLTVSNMSPEDSSIYLCSVPGTGGWNTEAFFGQGTRLTVV.

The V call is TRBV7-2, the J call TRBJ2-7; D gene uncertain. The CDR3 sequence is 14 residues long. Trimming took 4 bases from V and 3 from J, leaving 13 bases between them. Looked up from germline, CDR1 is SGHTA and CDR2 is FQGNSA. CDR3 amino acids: CASSSSGPLYEQYF. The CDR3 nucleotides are TGTGCCAGCAGCTCCTCGGGCCCCCTCTACGAGCAGTACTTC.

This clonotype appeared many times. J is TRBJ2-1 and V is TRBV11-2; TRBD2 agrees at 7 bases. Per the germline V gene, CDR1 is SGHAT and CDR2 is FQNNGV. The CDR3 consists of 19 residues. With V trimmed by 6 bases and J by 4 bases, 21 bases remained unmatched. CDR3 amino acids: CASSRWIVTGGLTYNEQFF. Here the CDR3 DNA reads TGTGCCAGCAGTCGATGGATTGTAACGGGAGGCCTTACTTACAATGAGCAGTTCTTC.

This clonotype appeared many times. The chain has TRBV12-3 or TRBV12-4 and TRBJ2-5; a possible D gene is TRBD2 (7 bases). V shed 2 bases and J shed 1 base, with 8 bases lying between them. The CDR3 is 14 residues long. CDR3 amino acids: CASSLRGAQETQYF. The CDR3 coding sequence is TGTGCCAGCAGTTTACGGGGGGCCCAAGAGACCCAGTACTTC.

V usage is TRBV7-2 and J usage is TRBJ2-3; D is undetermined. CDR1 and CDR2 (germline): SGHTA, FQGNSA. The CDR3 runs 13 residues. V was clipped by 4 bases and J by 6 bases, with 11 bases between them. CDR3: CASSSQVRDTQYF. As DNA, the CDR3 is TGTGCCAGCAGCTCCCAGGTGAGGGATACGCAGTATTTT.

CDR3 loop: CSAPGTANYGYTF. CDR3 bases: TGCAGCGCTCCCGGGACAGCTAACTATGGCTACACCTTC. This chain links TRBV29-1 with TRBJ1-2; 7 bases line up with TRBD1. This CDR3 is 13 amino acids long. Germline CDR1 is SQVTM and CDR2 is ANQGSEA. Germline trimming cut 7 bases from V and 0 bases from J; bases unmatched to any gene: 5.

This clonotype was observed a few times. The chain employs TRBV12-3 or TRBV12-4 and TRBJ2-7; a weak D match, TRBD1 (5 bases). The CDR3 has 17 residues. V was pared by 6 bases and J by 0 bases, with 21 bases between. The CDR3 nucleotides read TGTGCCAGCAGCTCTCGGCCCGGACACCCGAGCTCCTACGAGCAGTACGTC. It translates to CASSSRPGHPSSYEQYV.

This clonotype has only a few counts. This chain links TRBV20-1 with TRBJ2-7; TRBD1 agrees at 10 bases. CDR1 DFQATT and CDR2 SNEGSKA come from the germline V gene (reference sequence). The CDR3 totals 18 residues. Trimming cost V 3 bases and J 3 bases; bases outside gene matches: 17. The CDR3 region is CSARLGQGFVANHYEQYF. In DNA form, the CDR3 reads TGCAGTGCTAGGTTGGGACAGGGGTTTGTCGCCAACCACTACGAGCAGTACTTC.

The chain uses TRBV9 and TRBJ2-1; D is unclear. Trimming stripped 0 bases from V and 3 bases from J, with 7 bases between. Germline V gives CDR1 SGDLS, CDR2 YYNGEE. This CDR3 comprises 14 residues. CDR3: CASSVGNSYNEQFF. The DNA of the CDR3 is TGTGCCAGCAGCGTAGGGAACAGCTACAATGAGCAGTTCTTC.

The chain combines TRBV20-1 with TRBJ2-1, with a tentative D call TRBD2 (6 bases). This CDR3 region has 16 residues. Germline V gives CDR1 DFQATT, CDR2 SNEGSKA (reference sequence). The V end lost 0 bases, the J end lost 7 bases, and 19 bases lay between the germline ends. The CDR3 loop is CSARDPPSRRGNEQFF. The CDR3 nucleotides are TGCAGTGCTAGAGATCCCCCTAGCAGGAGGGGAAATGAGCAGTTCTTC.

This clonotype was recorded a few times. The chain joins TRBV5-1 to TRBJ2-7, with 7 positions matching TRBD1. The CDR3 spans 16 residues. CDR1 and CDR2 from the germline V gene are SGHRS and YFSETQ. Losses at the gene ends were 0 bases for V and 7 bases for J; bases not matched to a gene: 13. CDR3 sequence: CASSLVPSGTVSEQYF. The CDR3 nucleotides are TGCGCCAGCAGCTTGGTCCCCTCCGGGACAGTGAGTGAGCAGTACTTC.

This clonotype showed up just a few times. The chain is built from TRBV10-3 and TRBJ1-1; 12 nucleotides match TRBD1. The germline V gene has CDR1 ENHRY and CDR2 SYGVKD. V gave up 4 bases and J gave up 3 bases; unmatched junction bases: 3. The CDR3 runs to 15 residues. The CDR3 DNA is TGTGCCATCAGTGCGGGACAGGGGGCTTACACTGAAGCTTTCTTT. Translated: CAISAGQGAYTEAFF.